The entry below gives a single TCR beta chain sequence along with its context. These data originate in a study of identical twins. Per germline, CDR1 SGHRS and CDR2 YFSETQ. The CDR3 is 17 amino acids. Trimming took 0 bases from V and 1 from J, leaving 15 bases between them. TCRdb recomputed calls from the 5' RACE reads with MiXCR, one row per CDR3 protein. Of hundreds of thousands of distinct CDR3 sequences in the sample, about 24% were seen once. This sample also belongs to another study, concerning T cells expressing NK-cell markers. This second study notes: CD3+CD56+NKG2C+, CD3+CD56+NKG2C- and CD3+CD56-NKG2C+ T cells, once sorted, supplied the TCR beta repertoires. The study sequenced eight donors, seven HCMV-seropositive and one seronegative. Similarly, these clonotypes led the CD3+CD56-NKG2C+ fraction as well in a handful of donors.

The receptor's source is a woman younger than 30 in good health. The sequencing sample was made of CD4+ T cells sorted from blood. This chain uses TRBV5-1 with TRBJ2-3; tentatively, D is TRBD1 (6 bases). CDR3: CASSLDRDTRGTDTQYF. Here the CDR3 DNA reads TGCGCCAGCAGCTTGGACCGGGACACCCGAGGCACAGATACGCAGTATTTT. The full variable domain, in which reference TRBV5-1 and TRBJ2-3 provide the parts outside the CDR3, is KAGVTQTPRYLIKTRGQQVTLSCSPISGHRSVSWYQQTPGQGLQFLFEYFSETQRNKGNFPGRFSGRQFSNSRSEMNVSTLELGDSALYLCASSLDRDTRGTDTQYFGPGTRLTVL.